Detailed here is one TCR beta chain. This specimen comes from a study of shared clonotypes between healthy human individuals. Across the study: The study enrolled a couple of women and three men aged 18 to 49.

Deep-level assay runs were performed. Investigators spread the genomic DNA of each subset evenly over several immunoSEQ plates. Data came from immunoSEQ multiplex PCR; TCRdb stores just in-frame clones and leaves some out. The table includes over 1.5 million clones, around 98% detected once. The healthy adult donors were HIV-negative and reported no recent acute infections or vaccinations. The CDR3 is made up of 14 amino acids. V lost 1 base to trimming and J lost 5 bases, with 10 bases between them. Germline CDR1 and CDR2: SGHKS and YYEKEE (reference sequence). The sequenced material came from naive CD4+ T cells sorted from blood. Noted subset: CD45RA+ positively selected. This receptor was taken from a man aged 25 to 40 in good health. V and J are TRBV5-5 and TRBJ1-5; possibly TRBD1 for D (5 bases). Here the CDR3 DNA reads TGTGCCAGCAGCTTGATGGGGCCACATCAGCCCCAGCATTTT. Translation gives CASSLMGPHQPQHF.